The entry below gives a single T cell receptor beta chain sequence along with its context. Its cognate antigen has yet to be identified. Base qualities were left out, and no much larger clone turns up one base away. The germline V end is reduced by 0 bases and the J end by 4 bases; junction bases left unmatched: 5. Counted from cysteine to phenylalanine, this CDR3 has 15 amino acids. Only the CDR3 portion is preserved as DNA: 45 bases, with reading frame beginning at the first base. CDR1 and CDR2 are drawn from the germline V gene: LGHNA, YSLEER. No immune events, such as infections, were documented for the healthy donors during the collection period. To calibrate time-dependent variance in a beta-binomial model of T-cell clone differential abundance, blood repertoires from healthy donors were used as a training cohort. The training cohort included around 10 healthy donors, of whom 3 were female and 7 were male. Donor ages ranged from about 29 to 65 years, with an average of 43 years. Whole blood from each healthy donor was obtained from a commercial supplier and was collected at three time points about two weeks apart. For immunosequencing, genomic DNA was extracted from whole blood that had not been sorted.

The data originate from a study of identifying expanded T cells in peripheral blood (dated by TCRdb to about 2019). Broadly, across the study: Four technical replicates, made by sequencing separate aliquots from the same pool of genomic DNA, were compared pairwise. The paper's findings and limits, for the study overall: The authors expected that biological variance in healthy repertoires might rise further over much longer intervals, such as months to years. Across all healthy donors, variance in clone template counts between approximately 2-week samples was found to increase significantly with total template count. Both the number of clones called differentially abundant and the false-positive rate were significantly reduced by the beta-binomial model across all healthy-donor time intervals. The binomial model flagged about 1.2 differentially abundant clones between technical replicates, compared with around 15 over around 2 weeks and approximately 18 over around 4 weeks.

The immunoSEQ Assay, which relies on bias-controlled multiplex PCR amplification of genomic DNA, was used to profile TCRbeta CDR3 regions. Turning to the authors' computational methods: The absolute abundance of each unique TCRbeta CDR3 region was quantified after sequences were collapsed and filtered. Two models were used to test differential abundance: a binomial model (Fisher-equivalent) and a beta-binomial model that adds time-dependent variance fitted from healthy donors. Clones with fewer than 5 combined templates were excluded, and clones with Benjamini-Hochberg FDR below 0.01 were called differentially abundant. Using the form v = (b*log(k)+a)^2, the beta-binomial variance was modeled as a function of the total template count across the two samples. TCRdb re-hosts the immuneACCESS table, in-frame sequences only. Its copies lack some clones; in the studies checked, an unresolved V gene accounts for under half of them, and the cause for the rest is not known. D and trimming come from the DNA, and the V and J calls and clone size come from that table. Counted in this sample were 75,000 to 95,000 clones; about nine tenths of them appeared once. Jointly, the top ten make up 2.5% to 3.5% of the sample.

The clonotype was recovered from a person aged 18 to 75 in good health. The rearrangement joined TRBV4-3 to TRBJ2-7, with TRBD1 matching 8 junction bases. The sample was blood. CDR3 sequence: CASSQEGQGAYEQYF. The DNA sequence follows: TGCGCCAGCAGCCAAGAAGGGCAGGGGGCATACGAGCAGTACTTC.